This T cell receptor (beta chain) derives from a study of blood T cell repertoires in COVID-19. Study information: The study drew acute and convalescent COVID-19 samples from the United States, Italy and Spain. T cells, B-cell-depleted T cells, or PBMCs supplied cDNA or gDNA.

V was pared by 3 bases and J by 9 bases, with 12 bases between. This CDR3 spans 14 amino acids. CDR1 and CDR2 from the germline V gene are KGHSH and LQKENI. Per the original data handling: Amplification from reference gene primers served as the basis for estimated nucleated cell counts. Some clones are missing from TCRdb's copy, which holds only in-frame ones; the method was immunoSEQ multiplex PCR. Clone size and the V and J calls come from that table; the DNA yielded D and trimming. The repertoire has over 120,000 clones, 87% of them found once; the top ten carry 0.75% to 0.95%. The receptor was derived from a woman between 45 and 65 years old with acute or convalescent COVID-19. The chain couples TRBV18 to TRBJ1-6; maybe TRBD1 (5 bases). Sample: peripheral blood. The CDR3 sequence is CASSPAGMFSPLHF. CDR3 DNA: TGTGCCAGCTCACCGGCAGGGATGTTTTCACCCCTCCACTTT.